One T cell receptor (beta chain) is described in this entry. The antigen is undetermined. Sequenced by immunoSEQ multiplex PCR; TCRdb stores in-frame clones only, minus some. The sample consists of some 2,400,000 clones, 90% to 97% of them appearing once. This sample is part of a study of shared clonotypes between healthy human individuals. Study-wide results and limits: Estimated richness values were generally larger in naive subsets than in memory subsets.

Per the germline V gene, CDR1 is SNHLY and CDR2 is FYNNEI. The V gene end was trimmed by 8 bases and the J gene end by 4 bases; junction bases not matched to a gene: 11. This CDR3 has 15 residues. Negatively enriched CD4+ T cells were divided by CD45RA into naive and memory. The receptor's source is a man aged 18 to 35 in good health. The sample was naive CD4+ T cells sorted from blood. Specified subset: CD45RA+ positively selected. J is TRBJ2-1 and V is TRBV2, with 7 bases matching TRBD2. In nucleotides, the CDR3 is TGTGCCAGCGATGCAACGGGGGGACCTTACAATGAGCAGTTCTTC. Translation gives CASDATGGPYNEQFF.